Listed below are T cell receptor beta chains from one sample, sequenced in a study of cytomegalovirus exposure and HLA in healthy donors. Here immunoSEQ multiplex PCR was the method, and the copy in TCRdb shows in-frame clones only, minus some. The sample yields roughly 120,000 clones, around four fifths seen once. Sample: PBMCs. These receptors came from a woman aged 60-75 years in good health and CMV-seropositive. CDR3s include the opening cysteine and the closing phenylalanine or tryptophan. D genes are given only for firm matches. Clone sizes are given selectively: once, few, many, or a class where the clone is expanded.

clone_size: -; j_call: TRBJ1-6; d_call: -; v_call: TRBV4-1; cdr3_aa: CASSQVAGAYNSPLHF; cdr3_nt: TGCGCCAGCAGCCAAGTTGCAGGGGCCTATAATTCACCCCTCCACTTT
clone_size: few; j_call: TRBJ2-7; d_call: TRBD2; v_call: TRBV6-5; cdr3_aa: CASSYGLAGRVEQYF; cdr3_nt: TGTGCCAGCAGTTACGGACTAGCGGGAAGGGTCGAGCAGTACTTC
clone_size: -; j_call: TRBJ1-1; d_call: -; v_call: TRBV15; cdr3_aa: CATSRDRGNTEAFF; cdr3_nt: TGTGCCACCAGCAGAGACAGGGGGAACACTGAAGCTTTCTTT
clone_size: -; j_call: TRBJ1-1; d_call: -; v_call: TRBV7-3; cdr3_aa: CASSLTSGSTEAFF; cdr3_nt: TGTGCCAGCAGCTTAACGTCGGGGTCCACTGAAGCTTTCTTT
clone_size: -; j_call: TRBJ2-7; d_call: TRBD2; v_call: TRBV5-1; cdr3_aa: CASSFTSGGTNEQYF; cdr3_nt: TGCGCCAGCAGCTTTACTAGCGGGGGGACCAACGAGCAGTACTTC
clone_size: -; j_call: TRBJ2-1; d_call: TRBD1; v_call: TRBV4-1; cdr3_aa: CASSPGQGWHNEQFF; cdr3_nt: TGCGCCAGCAGCCCTGGACAGGGTTGGCACAATGAGCAGTTCTTC
clone_size: -; j_call: TRBJ2-3; d_call: -; v_call: TRBV19; cdr3_aa: CASRLRAASTDTQYF; cdr3_nt: TGTGCCAGCCGGTTGCGGGCGGCTAGCACAGATACGCAGTATTTT
clone_size: -; j_call: TRBJ1-2; d_call: -; v_call: TRBV5-1; cdr3_aa: CASTPFAGNYGYTF; cdr3_nt: TGCGCCAGCACCCCGTTCGCAGGGAACTATGGCTACACCTTC
clone_size: -; j_call: TRBJ2-5; d_call: -; v_call: TRBV27; cdr3_aa: CASSLSWVGETQYF; cdr3_nt: TGTGCCAGCAGTTTATCCTGGGTGGGCGAGACCCAGTACTTC
clone_size: few; j_call: TRBJ2-3; d_call: -; v_call: TRBV6-1; cdr3_aa: CASNRQVADTQYF; cdr3_nt: TGTGCCAGCAACAGACAGGTAGCAGATACGCAGTATTTT
clone_size: -; j_call: TRBJ2-1; d_call: TRBD2; v_call: TRBV5-4; cdr3_aa: CASSYPGGSSNEQFF; cdr3_nt: TGTGCCAGCAGCTACCCGGGGGGTAGCTCCAATGAGCAGTTCTTC